This is a list of T cell receptor beta chains from one sample in a study of T cell repertoires in cytomegalovirus infection. In TCRdb, the reads were re-called with MiXCR into one record per CDR3 protein. The table has under 850,000 distinct CDR3 sequences, about a third seen once. Material for sequencing was PBMCs. All receptors derive from a human donor in good health (CMV status not recorded). Some clones in this sample may be carry-over from other donors' samples. Each CDR3 is given with its conserved first and last residue. The D gene is left open where the match is weak. Size tells how often a clone was seen (once, few, many) or the class of an expanded clone, and some rows leave it out.

D gene	V gene	J gene	CDR3 length	clone size	CDR3 protein	CDR3 DNA
.	TRBV2	TRBJ2-3	15	.	CASSTNRVGKDTQYF	TGTGCCAGCAGCACAAACAGGGTCGGAAAAGATACGCAGTATTTT
.	TRBV4-2	TRBJ1-5	15	.	CASSQDRLSNQPQHF	TGTGCCAGCAGCCAAGATCGGCTTAGCAATCAGCCCCAGCATTTT
.	TRBV7-2	TRBJ1-1	12	many	CASWGEETEAFF	TGTGCCTCGTGGGGGGAGGAGACTGAAGCTTTCTTT
.	TRBV12-3/TRBV12-4	TRBJ1-4	15	few	CASNSRGLANEKLFF	TGTGCCAGCAATTCGAGAGGCCTTGCTAATGAAAAACTGTTTTTT
TRBD2	TRBV4-1	TRBJ2-3	16	.	CASSFEREIGTDTQYF	TGCGCCAGCAGCTTTGAGCGGGAGATCGGCACAGATACGCAGTATTTT
TRBD1	TRBV20-1	TRBJ1-2	14	few	CSPGTDRRTYGYTF	TGCAGTCCGGGAACGGACAGGCGGACTTATGGCTACACCTTC
TRBD1	TRBV24-1	TRBJ1-1	15	.	CATSRAGGADTEAFF	TGTGCCACCAGTCGAGCAGGGGGCGCGGACACTGAAGCTTTCTTT
TRBD1	TRBV29-1	TRBJ1-4	14	few	CSVELTGGYEKLFF	TGCAGCGTTGAATTGACAGGGGGCTATGAAAAACTGTTTTTT
.	TRBV7-8	TRBJ2-7	15	few	CASSPRRRGNYEQYF	TGTGCCAGCAGCCCCCGGCGGCGCGGAAACTACGAGCAGTACTTC
.	TRBV5-1	TRBJ2-1	13	.	CASSVPQADEQFF	TGCGCCAGCAGCGTCCCCCAAGCCGATGAGCAGTTCTTC
.	TRBV25-1	TRBJ1-2	14	.	CASSESGKNYGYTF	TGTGCCAGCAGTGAATCCGGGAAGAACTATGGCTACACCTTC
.	TRBV7-7	TRBJ2-5	13	.	CASSFSDGGTQYF	TGTGCTAGCAGCTTTTCGGATGGCGGGACCCAGTACTTC
.	TRBV6-1	TRBJ2-4	13	many	CASSEGGSRIQYF	TGTGCCAGCAGTGAAGGGGGATCGCGCATTCAGTACTTC
TRBD1	TRBV6-5	TRBJ2-1	18	.	CASSYSPGQGATTGQQFF	TGTGCCAGCAGTTACTCCCCGGGACAGGGGGCGACCACCGGTCAGCAGTTCTTC
TRBD2	TRBV12-3/TRBV12-4	TRBJ2-7	14	few	CASSVGGPPYEQYF	TGTGCCAGCAGCGTGGGAGGGCCTCCCTACGAGCAGTACTTC
TRBD1	TRBV20-1	TRBJ2-5	15	.	CSARGQGDPQETQYF	TGCAGTGCTAGGGGACAGGGGGATCCCCAAGAGACCCAGTACTTC
TRBD1	TRBV20-1	TRBJ2-7	12	.	CSAVLDRGEQYF	TGCAGTGCTGTCTTGGACAGGGGGGAGCAGTACTTC
TRBD1	TRBV7-3	TRBJ1-2	16	few	CASSQVWDSEVSGYTF	TGTGCCAGCAGCCAAGTGTGGGACAGTGAGGTGTCTGGCTACACCTTC
TRBD1	TRBV27	TRBJ1-1	17	.	CASSSLAGTGHGTEAFF	TGTGCCAGCAGTTCCCTGGCCGGGACAGGGCATGGCACTGAAGCTTTCTTT
.	TRBV6-6	TRBJ1-5	18	few	CASSYSIPETARNQPQHF	TGTGCCAGCAGTTACTCGATCCCAGAAACGGCGCGGAATCAGCCCCAGCATTTT
TRBD2	TRBV6-1	TRBJ2-5	17	.	CASRPHYPSGRQETQYF	TGTGCCAGCAGACCCCATTACCCTAGCGGTCGACAAGAGACCCAGTACTTC
.	TRBV30	TRBJ2-5	13	.	CAWSGQVQETQYF	TGTGCCTGGAGCGGGCAGGTCCAAGAGACCCAGTACTTC